Here is one T cell receptor (beta chain) with its context. Its target is not known. The record originates from a study of post-analysis software for immune sequencing data. Study summary: Relapsing-remitting, secondary progressive and progressive-relapsing forms made up the multiple sclerosis disease courses.

Overall study results and limits: In patients, a few TRBV segments were more frequent than in controls, with TRBV5-6, TRBV5-1 and TRBV20-1 among them. Normalized Chao1 diversity was significantly reduced in patients versus controls. Samples from one preparation batch, clustered by F measure, grouped strongly together.

With 6 bases removed from V and 0 bases from J, the gap between germline ends came to 9 bases. The CDR3 has 15 residues. The authors incorporated unique molecular identifiers into the TCR beta cDNA libraries. T cells numbering 1 to 10 million gave rise to about 490,000 cDNA molecules. A single record per CDR3 protein comes from TCRdb applying MiXCR to the PCR reads. The data hold some 260,000 distinct CDR3 sequences, with 36% observed a single time. The V call is TRBV12-3 or TRBV12-4, the J call TRBJ1-6, with D unresolved. The sequenced material came from blood. This TCR derives from a girl aged 10-17 years with multiple sclerosis. Written as DNA, the CDR3 is TGTGCCAGCAGCCACCGAAGCTCCTATAATTCACCCCTCCACTTT. It specifies CASSHRSSYNSPLHF.